This T cell receptor (beta chain) was observed in a study of cytomegalovirus exposure and HLA in healthy donors. Study at large: The same platform as the approximately 670 first-cohort repertoires was used for the 100 to 150 validation repertoires, a later analysis reported. Notes on the study in general: Fewer than 200 TCR beta chains were listed as cytomegalovirus-associated.

This CDR3 is built from 13 residues. V dropped 0 bases and J dropped 4 bases, with 6 bases sitting between them. CDR1 is GTSNPN, CDR2 SVGIG, per germline (reference sequence). As regards this clone: Its antigen is unknown.

The method was immunoSEQ multiplex PCR; TCRdb's version includes in-frame clones alone and lacks a portion of them. The profile shows under 200,000 clones, roughly nine tenths of them singletons. The V gene is TRBV30, the J gene TRBJ2-2; the D gene is possibly TRBD1 (6 bases). The source material was PBMCs. This TCR derives from a woman under 30 in good health and CMV-seropositive. CDR3 coding DNA: TGTGCCTGGAGTGTACAGGGCACCGGGGAGCTGTTTTTT. Residues: CAWSVQGTGELFF.